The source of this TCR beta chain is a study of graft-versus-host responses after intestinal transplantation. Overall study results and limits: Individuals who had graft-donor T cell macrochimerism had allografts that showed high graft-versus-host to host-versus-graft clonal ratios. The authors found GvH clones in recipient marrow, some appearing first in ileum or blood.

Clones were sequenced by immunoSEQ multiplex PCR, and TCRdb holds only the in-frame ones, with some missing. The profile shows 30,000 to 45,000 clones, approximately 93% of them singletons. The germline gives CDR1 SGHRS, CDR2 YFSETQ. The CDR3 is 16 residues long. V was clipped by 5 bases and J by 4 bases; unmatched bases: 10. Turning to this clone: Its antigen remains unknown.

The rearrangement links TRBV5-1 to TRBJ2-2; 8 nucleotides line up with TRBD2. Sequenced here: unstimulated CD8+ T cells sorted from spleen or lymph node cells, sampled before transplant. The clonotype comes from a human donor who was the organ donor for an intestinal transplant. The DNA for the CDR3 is TGCGCCAGCAGTTGGAGCGGGAGTTCGGGCACCGGGGAGCTGTTTTTT. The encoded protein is CASSWSGSSGTGELFF.